This TCR beta chain was sequenced during a study of shared clonotypes between healthy human individuals. Measured with immunoSEQ multiplex PCR; TCRdb has only the in-frame clones, and not every one. The table records millions of clones, 90% to 95% of them present only once. This clone was counted only a few times. Germline V gives CDR1 SQVTM, CDR2 ANQGSEA. This CDR3 has 10 residues. V lost 4 bases and J lost 1, with 1 base in between. The origin of this receptor is a man between 18 and 29 years old in good health. This rearrangement joins TRBV29-1 to TRBJ2-5, with D unresolved. Source material: naive CD4+ T cells sorted from blood. As for subset: CD45RA+ positively selected. The CDR3 protein is CSVAQETQYF. Here the CDR3 DNA reads TGCAGCGTTGCCCAAGAGACCCAGTACTTC.